These 3 T cell receptor beta chains share one sample of origin, sequenced in a study of blood T cell repertoires in COVID-19. Using immunoSEQ multiplex PCR, the repertoire was profiled, and TCRdb retains in-frame clones only, with some absent. Of roughly 250,000 clones listed, approximately 91% are singletons. Material for sequencing was peripheral blood. The receptors were sampled from a man aged 30 to 45 with COVID-19, enrolled during active disease.

V and J are TRBV4-1 and TRBJ2-5; TRBD1 might be the D (5 bases). The germline V gene encodes CDR1 MGHRA and CDR2 YSYEKL. The ends were cut back, 0 bases at V and 3 bases at J, with 11 bases in the middle. The CDR3 spans 15 residues. The CDR3 DNA reads TGCGCCAGCAGCCAAGACCAGGGTGGCGAAGAGACCCAGTACTTC. It translates to CASSQDQGGEETQYF.

J is TRBJ1-5 and V is TRBV19, with D tentatively TRBD1 (6 bases). Deletions cut 0 bases from V and 7 bases from J, with 13 bases between. Germline V gives CDR1 LNHDA, CDR2 SQIVND (reference sequence). The CDR3 consists of 15 residues. For the CDR3, the DNA is TGTGCCAGTAGTATAGAGGCAGGGGTAAGACAGCCCCAGCATTTT. It yields the protein CASSIEAGVRQPQHF.

This clone showed up just once. V is TRBV21-1 and J is TRBJ2-1; the table names TRBD1, a call not compared with the DNA. TRBV21-1 represents a pseudogene. The CDR3 sequence is 18 residues long. For the CDR3, the DNA is TGTGCCAGCAGCAAAGAGGACCCTGACAGGGGGCTCTACAATGAGCAGTTCTTC. Translated: CASSKEDPDRGLYNEQFF.